The entry that follows covers one T cell receptor beta chain sequence. Its antigen remains unknown. The sample originates from a study of graft-versus-host responses after intestinal transplantation. Generated by immunoSEQ multiplex PCR, the TCRdb table keeps only in-frame clones and is missing some. The sample has about 50,000 clones, around 90% seen once; the top ten hold 2% to 2.5%. V gave up 1 base and J gave up 1 base, with 7 bases separating them. Germline V CDR1 and CDR2: SGHTA, FQGNSA. CDR3 length equals 14 residues. This material consisted of unstimulated CD4+ T cells sorted from spleen or lymph node cells, taken before transplant. The TCR sequence derives from a human donor who was the organ donor for an intestinal transplant. The chain has TRBV7-2 and TRBJ1-1; D might be TRBD1 (6 bases). The CDR3 is CASSLGGANTEAFF. Written as DNA, the CDR3 is TGTGCCAGCAGCTTAGGGGGGGCGAACACTGAAGCTTTCTTT.